One sample yielded the 7 T cell receptor beta chains listed below, sequenced in a study of T-cell memory formation after mild COVID-19. In TCRdb, the 5' RACE reads were re-called with MiXCR into one record per CDR3 protein. Of around 340,000 distinct CDR3 sequences in the sample, around 15% were seen once. Sequencing was done on a sample of PBMCs or a T cell subset sorted from them (not recorded which). These TCRs come from a man younger than 30 who had mild COVID-19 (a few samples of this study predate the infection). Cell type and time point are not known.

V gene TRBV28 combines with J gene TRBJ2-3; 7 bases align to TRBD2. The V gene end was trimmed by 7 bases and the J gene end by 2 bases; junction bases not matched to a gene: 3. Germline lookup yields CDR1 MDHEN and CDR2 SYDVKM. The CDR3 contains 13 residues. The CDR3 loop reads CASKAGNTDTQYF. CDR3 in DNA: TGTGCCAGCAAAGCGGGGAACACAGATACGCAGTATTTT.

This clonotype appeared many times. The genes are TRBV12-3 or TRBV12-4 and TRBJ2-6; no clear D. The germline V and J ends were trimmed by 4 bases and 1 base, with 11 bases remaining between them. The CDR3 covers 16 residues. CDR3 nucleotides: TGTGCCAGCAGTTCCATACAGATTTCTGGGGCCAACGTCCTGACTTTC. It specifies CASSSIQISGANVLTF.

This chain connects TRBV9 to TRBJ2-2; D possibly corresponds to TRBD2 (6 bases). The V gene's germline CDR1 is SGDLS and CDR2 YYNGEE. The CDR3 loop spans 15 amino acids. Trimming removed 4 bases from V and 7 bases from J, with 17 bases in between. This CDR3 is CASSPPGTWDGELFF. CDR3 nucleotide sequence: TGTGCCAGCAGCCCCCCGGGGACTTGGGACGGGGAGCTGTTTTTT.

This clonotype was picked up a small number of times. The J gene is TRBJ1-2, the V gene TRBV27; a possible D gene is TRBD1 (6 bases). The CDR3 has 15 amino acids. The ends were cut back, 4 bases at V and 4 bases at J, with 16 bases in the middle. In germline, CDR1 is MNHEY, CDR2 SMNVEV (reference sequence). CDR3 bases: TGTGCCAGCAGTTACACAATCGACAGGAGCTATGGCTACACCTTC. Amino acid sequence: CASSYTIDRSYGYTF.

The chain joins TRBV6-5 to TRBJ1-1; no clear D. The CDR3 is 13 residues long. Trimming pared 0 bases from V and 2 bases from J, leaving 4 bases between. Germline CDR1 MNHEY, CDR2 SVGAGI. The CDR3 DNA follows: TGTGCCAGCAGTTACTCGACCAACACTGAAGCTTTCTTT. Its protein is CASSYSTNTEAFF.

The CDR3 DNA reads TGCGCCAGCAGCCATTCCCTCGGGCGGGGCACAGATACGCAGTATTTT. Translation: CASSHSLGRGTDTQYF. The chain uses TRBV4-1 and TRBJ2-3, with D tentatively TRBD2 (5 bases). The CDR3 contains 16 residues. Germline V gene sequence: CDR1 MGHRA, CDR2 YSYEKL. The V gene lost 3 bases and the J gene lost 1 base, with 14 bases spanning the gap.

This clonotype was observed at least ten times. CDR3 amino acids: CASSPSRTDTQYF. CDR3 in DNA: TGCGCCAGCAGCCCAAGTCGGACAGATACGCAGTATTTT. The rearrangement joins TRBV5-1 to TRBJ2-3; D call uncertain. The CDR3 consists of 13 residues. Trimming stripped 4 bases from V and 3 bases from J, with 9 bases between. Germline assignment: CDR1 SGHRS and CDR2 YFSETQ.